What follows are 20 T cell receptor beta chains derived from one specimen sequenced in a study of T-cell reconstitution after alpha-beta-depleted transplantation in children. During its preparation, the TCRbeta library received unique molecular identifiers. TCRdb re-called the PCR reads with MiXCR, one entry per CDR3 protein. The sample holds about 420,000 distinct CDR3 sequences, about a sixth seen once. The sample here was PBMCs, mostly from graft donor cells, taken 360 days after TCRalphabeta/CD19-depleted stem cell transplant. The source of these receptors is a boy in the first two years of life who had a stem cell transplant for Wiskott-Aldrich syndrome, so the T cells may come from the graft donor.

V gene TRBV3-1 combines with J gene TRBJ2-7, with TRBD1 as a possible D gene (5 bases). CDR3 length equals 13 residues. Germline V gene lookup returns CDR1 LGHDT and CDR2 YNNKEL (reference sequence). Between the trimmed V and J ends, which lost 1 base and 2 bases, there was a span of 6 bases. Here the CDR3 reads CASSQGQTYEQYF. The DNA for the CDR3 is TGTGCCAGCAGCCAAGGACAGACCTACGAGCAGTACTTC.

V is TRBV7-2 and J is TRBJ1-5; D perhaps matches TRBD1 (5 bases). CDR3 length: 15 amino acids. CDR1 and CDR2 from the germline V gene are SGHTA and FQGNSA. Trimming stripped 1 base from V and 9 bases from J, with 16 bases between. The CDR3 sequence is CASSLGGTHQGPQHF. DNA for the CDR3: TGTGCCAGCAGCTTAGGAGGGACTCATCAAGGGCCCCAGCATTTT. Supplemented by reference TRBV7-2 and TRBJ1-5, the full variable domain reads GAGVSQSPSNKVTEKGKDVELRCDPISGHTALYWYRQSLGQGLEFLIYFQGNSAPDKSGLPSDRFSAERTGGSVSTLTIQRTQQEDSAVYLCASSLGGTHQGPQHFGDGTRLSIL.

The genes are TRBV27 and TRBJ2-7; weak D call: TRBD1 (7 bases). Germline V CDR1 and CDR2: MNHEY, SMNVEV (reference sequence). The CDR3 length is 18 residues. The ends were cut back, 0 bases at V and 3 bases at J, with 21 bases in the middle. CDR3: CASSLSARGASSFYEQYF. The CDR3 DNA follows: TGTGCCAGCAGTTTATCTGCCAGGGGGGCCAGTAGTTTCTACGAGCAGTACTTC.

This clonotype was observed a few times. The chain recombines TRBV18 with TRBJ2-4; D unclear. The germline gives CDR1 KGHSH, CDR2 LQKENI. This CDR3 spans 14 amino acids. Trimming stripped 0 bases from V and 0 bases from J, with 3 bases between. The CDR3 sequence is CASSPPAAKNIQYF. CDR3 DNA sequence: TGTGCCAGCTCACCACCTGCAGCCAAAAACATTCAGTACTTC.

The rearrangement joins TRBV28 to TRBJ2-5; tentative D call: TRBD1 (6 bases). The CDR3 totals 16 residues. V was shortened by 3 bases and J by 1 base, with 15 bases between the two germline ends. Germline CDR1 MDHEN, CDR2 SYDVKM. CDR3 DNA sequence: TGTGCCAGCAGTTTGATACCAGGGGTTCTCCAAGAGACCCAGTACTTC. Translating gives CASSLIPGVLQETQYF.

This clonotype was seen a few times. V gene TRBV7-9 combines with J gene TRBJ2-3; 7 bases map to TRBD2. CDR3 length equals 13 residues. Germline loops: CDR1 SEHNR, CDR2 FQNEAQ (reference sequence). V was clipped by 5 bases and J by 5 bases; unmatched bases: 4. CDR3 loop: CASSPGLVDTQYF. In nucleotides, the CDR3 is TGTGCCAGCAGCCCCGGACTAGTAGATACGCAGTATTTT.

J is TRBJ2-6 and V is TRBV6-1; a weak D match, TRBD2 (7 bases). The CDR3 is 19 amino acids. Germline V gene data show CDR1 as MNHNS and CDR2 as SASEGT. The V end lost 5 bases, the J end lost 0 bases, and 20 bases lay between the germline ends. CDR3 nucleotide sequence: TGTGCCAGCAGTCCCTATGGGGGGGCAGGTTACTCTGGGGCCAACGTCCTGACTTTC. Protein product: CASSPYGGAGYSGANVLTF.

In this sample, this clonotype turned up a few times. J is TRBJ2-7 and V is TRBV12-3 or TRBV12-4; TRBD2 aligns across 10 bases. J lost 0 bases, V lost 5 bases, and 10 bases had no gene match. CDR3 length equals 17 residues. The CDR3 here is CASSTQPAGGSSYEQYF. DNA of the CDR3: TGTGCCAGCAGTACACAACCAGCGGGGGGGAGCTCCTACGAGCAGTACTTC.

The chain is built from TRBV7-9 and TRBJ2-7, with D possibly TRBD1 on 6 matching bases. V dropped 5 bases and J dropped 1 base, with 18 bases sitting between them. Germline V gene data show CDR1 as SEHNR and CDR2 as FQNEAQ (reference sequence). The CDR3 runs 16 residues. In nucleotides, the CDR3 is TGTGCCAGCAGCCCCTCCCCCCCAGACAGGTCCTACGAGCAGTACTTC. Translated, it gives CASSPSPPDRSYEQYF.

This clonotype was observed a handful of times. The chain combines TRBV7-2 with TRBJ2-5; TRBD2 agrees at 9 bases. CDR3 length equals 17 residues. Unmatched junction bases numbered 12, after V lost 4 bases and J lost 3 bases. Per the germline V gene, CDR1 is SGHTA and CDR2 is FQGNSA. The CDR3 here is CASSSSRRGGAKETQYF. The CDR3 coding sequence is TGTGCCAGCAGCTCTAGCCGACGCGGGGGGGCCAAAGAGACCCAGTACTTC.

This clonotype was detected a few times. V and J are TRBV6-2 or TRBV6-3 and TRBJ2-1, with TRBD2 matching 9 bases. CDR1 is MNHEY, CDR2 SVGEGT, per germline. This CDR3 spans 17 amino acids. J gave up 6 bases and V 7 bases, and 16 bases lay outside the gene matches. DNA for the CDR3: TGTGCCAGCAAAACGGGGCGGGAGGGCCGATCCGTCAATGAGCAGTTCTTC. This gives the protein CASKTGREGRSVNEQFF.

This clonotype turned up a few times. This chain connects TRBV29-1 to TRBJ1-1, with unresolved D. The CDR3 consists of 12 residues. CDR1 and CDR2 (germline): SQVTM, ANQGSEA. Trimming took 5 bases from V and 0 from J, leaving 7 bases between them. The CDR3 region has the DNA TGCAGCGTTACCTGGGTGAACACTGAAGCTTTCTTT. The encoded protein is CSVTWVNTEAFF.

This chain links TRBV19 with TRBJ2-7; no firm D call. Trimming cost V 4 bases and J 1 base, with 8 bases left between them. The CDR3 extends over 13 amino acids. Germline lookup yields CDR1 LNHDA and CDR2 SQIVND (reference sequence). The CDR3 nucleotides are TGTGCCAGTAGTAGGTCGGGTTCCTACGAGCAGTACTTC. Its translation is CASSRSGSYEQYF.

The rearrangement uses TRBV2 and TRBJ1-5; D remains unclear. The germline V gene has CDR1 SNHLY and CDR2 FYNNEI. This CDR3 region has 15 residues. V was clipped by 4 bases and J by 3 bases, with 13 bases between them. The CDR3 sequence is CASSGEKGSNQPQHF. The CDR3 DNA follows: TGTGCCAGCAGTGGGGAAAAGGGTTCCAATCAGCCCCAGCATTTT. The full variable domain, completed using reference TRBV2 and TRBJ1-5, is EPEVTQTPSHQVTQMGQEVILRCVPISNHLYFYWYRQILGQKVEFLVSFYNNEISEKSEIFDDQFSVERPDGSNFTLKIRSTKLEDSAMYFCASSGEKGSNQPQHFGDGTRLSIL.

This clonotype was observed many times. V gene TRBV12-3 or TRBV12-4 combines with J gene TRBJ2-7; 8 bases agree with TRBD2. V lost 5 bases to trimming and J lost 0 bases; unmatched junction nucleotides: 6. This CDR3 has 15 residues. Here the CDR3 reads CASSLSGDSSYEQYF. In nucleotides, the CDR3 is TGTGCCAGCAGTCTTAGCGGGGATAGCTCCTACGAGCAGTACTTC.

This clonotype has more than one count but fewer than ten. V gene TRBV5-1 combines with J gene TRBJ2-7; the match to TRBD1 covers 12 bases. The CDR3 covers 15 residues. After removal of 3 bases from V and 1 base from J, the junction contained 2 bases not matched to a gene. Germline V lookup: CDR1 SGHRS, CDR2 YFSETQ. The CDR3 sequence is CASSWDRGLSYEQYF. For the CDR3, the DNA is TGCGCCAGCAGCTGGGACAGGGGGCTTTCCTACGAGCAGTACTTC.

The chain links TRBV12-3 or TRBV12-4 to TRBJ2-7, with 12 bases lining up with TRBD2. The CDR3 has 15 residues. With 5 bases clipped from V and 3 bases from J, the junction kept 5 bases outside the gene matches. The chain's CDR3 is CASSRTSGAIYEQYF. The DNA of the CDR3 is TGTGCCAGCAGTCGGACTAGCGGGGCTATCTACGAGCAGTACTTC.

The genes are TRBV5-1 and TRBJ2-2; D unclear. The CDR3 totals 13 residues. The germline V gene encodes CDR1 SGHRS and CDR2 YFSETQ. V was trimmed by 3 bases and J by 8 bases, leaving 11 bases between them. CDR3 amino acids: CASSSLEQGELFF. The CDR3 bases are TGCGCCAGCAGCTCCCTAGAGCAAGGGGAGCTGTTTTTT.

This clonotype has just a few counts. The gene calls are TRBV11-2 and TRBJ2-4; 8 nucleotides match TRBD1. J was trimmed by 0 bases and V by 5 bases; bases with no gene match: 6. In germline, CDR1 is SGHAT, CDR2 FQNNGV. This CDR3 spans 16 amino acids. Here the CDR3 reads CASSLGQVLAKNIQYF. CDR3 sequence (DNA): TGTGCCAGCAGCCTGGGACAGGTCCTAGCCAAAAACATTCAGTACTTC.

V and J are TRBV20-1 and TRBJ1-2; unclear D gene. CDR3 size: 14 residues. Trimming shortened V by 4 bases and J by 0 bases, and 12 bases separated the two germline ends. Germline-derived CDR1 and CDR2 are DFQATT and SNEGSKA (reference sequence). DNA of the CDR3: TGCAGTGCTATATTAAGAGGCTCTAACTATGGCTACACCTTC. Protein: CSAILRGSNYGYTF.